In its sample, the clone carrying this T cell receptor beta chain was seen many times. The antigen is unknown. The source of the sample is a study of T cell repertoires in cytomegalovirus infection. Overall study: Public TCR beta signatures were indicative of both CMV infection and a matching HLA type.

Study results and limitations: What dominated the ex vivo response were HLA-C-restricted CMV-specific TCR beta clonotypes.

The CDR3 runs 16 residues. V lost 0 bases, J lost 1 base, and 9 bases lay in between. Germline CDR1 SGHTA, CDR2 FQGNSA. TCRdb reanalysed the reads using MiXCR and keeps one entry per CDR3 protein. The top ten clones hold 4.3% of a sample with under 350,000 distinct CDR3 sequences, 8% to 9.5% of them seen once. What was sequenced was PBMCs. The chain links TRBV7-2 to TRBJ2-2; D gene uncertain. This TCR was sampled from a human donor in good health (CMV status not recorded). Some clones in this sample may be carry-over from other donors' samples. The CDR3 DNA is TGTGCCAGCAGCTTAGCGCCGGGCGGGAACACCGGGGAGCTGTTTTTT. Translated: CASSLAPGGNTGELFF.